Given below is one TCR beta chain in context. Germline CDR1 is LNHDA and CDR2 is SQIVND (reference sequence). V dropped 6 bases and J dropped 1 base, with 16 bases sitting between them. The CDR3 is 16 amino acids. These data come from a study of blood T cell repertoires in COVID-19. The authors' processing: Amplification from reference gene primers served as the basis for estimated nucleated cell counts. The method was immunoSEQ multiplex PCR; TCRdb's version includes in-frame clones alone and lacks a portion of them. V, J and clone size reflect that table, while D and trimming were determined from the DNA. Of tens of thousands of clones in the sample, approximately 84% were seen once.

This clonotype was obtained from a human donor in a cohort sampled during active COVID-19. Sequencing was carried out using peripheral blood. The V and J genes are TRBV19 and TRBJ1-5, with D maybe TRBD1 (6 bases). The CDR3 loop reads CASRASGHQSNQPQHF. In nucleotides, the CDR3 is TGTGCCAGTAGGGCCTCGGGACATCAAAGCAATCAGCCCCAGCATTTT.